Listed below are T cell receptor beta chains from one sample, sequenced in a study of post-analysis software for immune sequencing data. Each CDR3 protein is one row after TCRdb ran MiXCR on the PCR reads. The sample holds about 460,000 distinct CDR3 sequences, around 40% seen once. Sequences were obtained from blood. All receptors derive from a girl between 10 and 17 years old with multiple sclerosis. CDR3s include the opening cysteine and the closing phenylalanine or tryptophan. Each record gives: clone size, J gene, D gene, V gene, CDR3 protein, CDR3 DNA. D genes are given only for firm matches. Some rows have no size entry. The others give once, few or many, or a class for an expanded clone.

. | TRBJ2-1 | . | TRBV9 | CASSVGPGDYNEQFF | TGTGCCAGCAGCGTAGGTCCGGGGGACTACAATGAGCAGTTCTTC
. | TRBJ2-5 | TRBD1 | TRBV5-1 | CASSDQGARETQYF | TGCGCCAGCTCTGACCAGGGGGCCCGGGAGACCCAGTACTTC
. | TRBJ2-3 | TRBD1 | TRBV11-2 | CASSFSSGGSDTQYF | TGTGCCAGCAGCTTCAGTTCAGGGGGCTCAGACACGCAGTATTTT
many | TRBJ1-1 | TRBD1 | TRBV5-1 | CASSLQGMNTEAFF | TGCGCCAGCAGCTTACAGGGGATGAACACTGAAGCTTTCTTT
few | TRBJ2-7 | . | TRBV29-1 | CSVEGGGTKYPYEQYF | TGCAGCGTGGAGGGGGGCGGGACAAAATACCCCTACGAGCAGTACTTC
. | TRBJ2-5 | . | TRBV6-5 | CASSYSTPTETQYF | TGTGCCAGCAGTTACTCGACTCCGACGGAGACCCAGTACTTC
few | TRBJ2-4 | . | TRBV13 | CASSLGYPTGPSKNIQYF | TGTGCCAGCAGCTTAGGGTACCCGACAGGACCGTCCAAAAACATTCAGTACTTC
. | TRBJ2-5 | . | TRBV5-1 | CASSYTGPQETQYF | TGCGCCAGCAGCTACACAGGGCCCCAAGAGACCCAGTACTTC
few | TRBJ2-1 | TRBD2 | TRBV29-1 | CSVEGLADLDYNEQFF | TGCAGCGTTGAAGGACTAGCGGACCTAGACTACAATGAGCAGTTCTTC
. | TRBJ2-5 | . | TRBV7-2 | CASSLGRQGQETQYF | TGTGCCAGCAGCCTGGGGAGGCAGGGACAAGAGACCCAGTACTTC
. | TRBJ1-1 | . | TRBV29-1 | CSVEIYMNTEAFF | TGCAGCGTTGAAATATATATGAACACTGAAGCTTTCTTT
few | TRBJ2-3 | . | TRBV10-3 | CAIMEGFLTDTQYF | TGTGCCATCATGGAGGGCTTTCTCACAGATACGCAGTATTTT